Presented here are 24 T cell receptor beta chains from one specimen sequenced in a study of persistence of HIV-infected CD4 T cells. Overlapping HIV-1 Gag 15-mer peptides at about 1 ug per peptide per mL were used. Sorted nonresponding memory CD4+ T cells were CD40L-negative, CD69-negative, CD45RO-high. The libraries were made with immunoSEQ version 4 in survey mode. Only in-frame clones appear in the TCRdb table, and some are missing; sequencing was by immunoSEQ multiplex PCR. This table holds about 39,000 clones, over 75% found once. These receptors' targets are unknown. The sequenced sample was cultured CD4+ T cells from PBMCs, obtained from a patient who received antiretroviral therapy. These TCRs come from an adult with HIV. The donor label of this sample is uncertain.

V is TRBV12-5 and J is TRBJ1-5; 10 bases map to TRBD1. CDR1 and CDR2 from the germline V gene are LGHNT and FRNRAP. This CDR3 region has 15 residues. Trimming cost V 6 bases and J 5 bases; bases outside gene matches: 7. The DNA for the CDR3 is TGTGCTAGTGGCCCGGACAGGGGGTACGATCAGCCCCAGCATTTT. Protein product: CASGPDRGYDQPQHF.

This clone was found a few times. The V call is TRBV27, the J call TRBJ1-6; D gene ambiguous. V was shortened by 8 bases and J by 8 bases, with 13 bases between the two germline ends. Germline CDR1 reads MNHEY; CDR2 reads SMNVEV (reference sequence). This CDR3 has 13 amino acids. Here the CDR3 reads CASRLGDHSPLHF. CDR3 nucleotide sequence: TGTGCCAGCCGTCTTGGAGACCATTCACCCCTCCACTTT.

The genes are TRBV20-1 and TRBJ2-7, with 8 bases that match TRBD1. The germline V gene has CDR1 DFQATT and CDR2 SNEGSKA (reference sequence). CDR3 length: 14 residues. V lost 3 bases and J lost 1; bases outside the gene matches: 5. CDR3 protein: CSASIRGLSYEQYF. CDR3 bases: TGCAGTGCTAGTATCAGGGGGCTTTCCTACGAGCAGTACTTC.

The chain couples TRBV2 to TRBJ2-2, with D perhaps matching TRBD2 (6 bases). Looked up from germline, CDR1 is SNHLY and CDR2 is FYNNEI. CDR3 length: 15 residues. Trimming stripped 8 bases from V and 1 base from J, with 14 bases between. The CDR3 region has the DNA TGTGCCAGCTCCGTTAACGGGGGGAACACCGGGGAGCTGTTTTTT. Translating it yields CASSVNGGNTGELFF.

The chain employs TRBV6-6 and TRBJ2-4, with TRBD1 identical over 7 bases. Germline CDR1 and CDR2: MNHNY and SVGAGI (reference sequence). V dropped 4 bases and J dropped 0; count of bases not matched to a gene: 3. The CDR3 spans 15 residues. The CDR3 DNA reads as TGTGCCAGCAGTTCCGGGACAGTAGCCAAAAACATTCAGTACTTC. Its protein is CASSSGTVAKNIQYF.

V gene TRBV5-1 combines with J gene TRBJ2-3; D may be TRBD1 or TRBD2 (6 bases each). From germline, CDR1 is SGHRS and CDR2 YFSETQ. The CDR3 consists of 15 residues. The V end lost 2 bases, the J end lost 1 base, and 11 bases lay between the germline ends. The CDR3 is CASSFRRGGTDTQYF. The CDR3 DNA reads TGCGCCAGCAGCTTTAGGAGGGGGGGCACAGATACGCAGTATTTT.

This clone has a single count. This chain uses TRBV27 with TRBJ2-1; 8 bases fit TRBD1. Germline V gene data show CDR1 as MNHEY and CDR2 as SMNVEV (reference sequence). The J segment lost 9 bases and the V segment lost 6 bases, leaving 4 bases of the junction unmatched. The CDR3 is 12 amino acids. The CDR3: CASSFDRGEQFF. CDR3 DNA: TGTGCCAGCAGCTTCGACAGGGGTGAGCAGTTCTTC.

CDR3 sequence: CASSPSSGSWNYEQYF. The CDR3 DNA follows: TGTGCCAGCTCACCCTCGTCCGGCAGTTGGAACTACGAGCAGTACTTC. The rearrangement uses TRBV18 and TRBJ2-7; no clear D gene. V was trimmed by 3 bases and J by 3 bases, leaving 18 bases between them. There are 16 residues in the CDR3. Germline V gene lookup returns CDR1 KGHSH and CDR2 LQKENI.

This chain links TRBV28 with TRBJ2-3; TRBD1 matches 9 bases. The length of the CDR3 is 14 residues. Germline values: CDR1 MDHEN, CDR2 SYDVKM. Trimming took 9 bases from V and 4 from J; bases not matched to a gene: 8. The CDR3 region has the DNA TGTGCCAGTGCTACAGGGGGCGGGTCAGATACGCAGTATTTT. This gives the protein CASATGGGSDTQYF. The whole variable domain, filled in from reference TRBV28 and TRBJ2-3, reads DVKVTQSSRYLVKRTGEKVFLECVQDMDHENMFWYRQDPGLGLRLIYFSYDVKMKEKGDIPEGYSVSREKKERFSLILESASTNQTSMYLCASATGGGSDTQYFGPGTRLTVL.

The V gene is TRBV6-1, the J gene TRBJ2-7; 10 nucleotides match TRBD2. V lost 2 bases, J lost 3 bases, and 7 bases stayed unmatched. The CDR3 has 16 residues. Germline CDR1 MNHNS, CDR2 SASEGT. CDR3 loop: CASSEQVSGGLYEQYF. DNA for the CDR3: TGTGCCAGCAGTGAACAGGTTAGCGGGGGGCTCTACGAGCAGTACTTC.

V and J are TRBV5-1 and TRBJ1-2; 10 bases match TRBD1. V shed 1 base, J shed 2 bases, and the junction held 5 bases outside the gene matches. Germline lookup yields CDR1 SGHRS and CDR2 YFSETQ. The CDR3 has 16 amino acids. The CDR3 nucleotides read TGCGCCAGCAGCTTGAGTGGGACAGGGGCCAACTATGGCTACACCTTC. It codes for CASSLSGTGANYGYTF.

This chain links TRBV4-2 with TRBJ1-4; a possible D gene is TRBD1 (5 bases). Trimming cost V 0 bases and J 8 bases, with 7 bases left between them. CDR3 length: 13 residues. In germline, CDR1 is LGHNA, CDR2 YNFKEQ. The CDR3 reads CASSQDWGEKLFF. The CDR3 DNA reads as TGTGCCAGCAGCCAAGACTGGGGGGAAAAACTGTTTTTT.

The V call is TRBV4-2, the J call TRBJ2-2, with 8 bases fitting TRBD1. This CDR3 is built from 16 residues. V was clipped by 0 bases and J by 7 bases; unmatched bases: 7. Per germline, CDR1 LGHNA and CDR2 YNFKEQ. Here the CDR3 reads CASSQEGQGASGELFF. The CDR3 nucleotides are TGTGCCAGCAGCCAAGAAGGGCAGGGGGCTAGCGGGGAGCTGTTTTTT.

V gene TRBV10-1 combines with J gene TRBJ1-1; tentative D call: TRBD1 (6 bases). Germline CDR1 is WNHNN and CDR2 is SYGVQD (reference sequence). This CDR3 contains 12 residues. The V gene lost 5 bases and the J gene lost 5 bases, with 9 bases spanning the gap. The CDR3 region is CASSFTGTEAFF. The CDR3 nucleotides read TGCGCCAGCAGTTTTACAGGGACTGAAGCTTTCTTT.

This chain joins TRBV7-2 and TRBJ1-3, with unresolved D. The V end lost 0 bases, the J end lost 4 bases, and 13 bases lay between the germline ends. This CDR3 spans 16 amino acids. CDR1 is SGHTA, CDR2 FQGNSA, per germline. The CDR3: CASSLAASHIGNTIYF. CDR3 nucleotides: TGTGCCAGCAGCTTAGCGGCCAGCCACATCGGAAACACCATATATTTT.

The rearrangement joins TRBV16 to TRBJ1-5; no firm D call. Germline assignment: CDR1 KGHSY and CDR2 FQNENV. V lost 2 bases and J lost 2, with 13 bases in between. The CDR3 length is 16 residues. Here the CDR3 reads CASSQRQASRNQPQHF. As DNA, the CDR3 is TGTGCCAGCAGCCAAAGGCAGGCATCCCGCAATCAGCCCCAGCATTTT.

This chain uses TRBV5-4 with TRBJ2-5, with 12 bases that match TRBD1. The trim removed 0 bases at V and 7 bases at J, leaving 4 bases unmatched. Germline CDR1 is SGHNT and CDR2 is YYREEE (reference sequence). The CDR3 is 15 residues long. The CDR3 region is CASSLAGQGAGTQYF. CDR3 nucleotide sequence: TGTGCCAGCAGCTTGGCGGGACAGGGGGCCGGGACCCAGTACTTC.

This clone has just a few counts. The chain uses TRBV7-2 and TRBJ2-1, with TRBD2 matching over 10 bases. The CDR3 covers 15 residues. Germline values: CDR1 SGHTA, CDR2 FQGNSA. The J segment lost 6 bases and the V segment lost 2 bases, leaving 4 bases of the junction unmatched. This CDR3 is CASSLYLAGANEQFF. As DNA, the CDR3 is TGTGCCAGCAGCTTATACCTAGCGGGGGCCAATGAGCAGTTCTTC.

This rearrangement joins TRBV15 to TRBJ1-5, with 7 nucleotides matching TRBD1. This CDR3 is built from 13 residues. The germline gives CDR1 LNHNV, CDR2 YYDKDF (reference sequence). V shed 5 bases and J 4 bases; nucleotides not matched to a gene: 2. CDR3 nucleotide sequence: TGTGCCACCAGCCGGGACAGAAATCAGCCCCAGCATTTT. Encoded protein: CATSRDRNQPQHF.

A single count supports this clone. The V and J genes are TRBV10-3 and TRBJ1-2; 7 bases are a match to TRBD1. Germline CDR1 is ENHRY and CDR2 is SYGVKD. V gave up 2 bases and J gave up 4 bases; unmatched junction bases: 4. The CDR3 covers 14 residues. The CDR3 bases are TGTGCCATCAGTGAGGGCAGGGGGACCTATGGCTACACCTTC. The encoded protein is CAISEGRGTYGYTF.

CDR3 loop: CASGDRSHEQYF. In nucleotides, the CDR3 is TGCGCCAGCGGGGACAGGTCCCACGAGCAGTACTTC. The rearrangement uses TRBV10-1 and TRBJ2-7, with 8 bases matching TRBD1. V trimming: 8 bases; J trimming: 5 bases; junction bases outside the gene matches: 5. Germline loops: CDR1 WNHNN, CDR2 SYGVQD (reference sequence). This CDR3 is built from 12 residues.

This clone was picked up a small number of times. The genes are TRBV21-1 and TRBJ1-4; no check of the table's D call, TRBD1, against the DNA was made. TRBV21-1 corresponds to a pseudogene. The CDR3 runs to 17 residues. This CDR3 is CASSKQGAGTTNEKLFF. CDR3 nucleotides: TGTGCCAGCAGCAAGCAGGGGGCCGGAACAACTAATGAAAAACTGTTTTTT.

The V gene is TRBV7-7, the J gene TRBJ2-2, with 7 positions matching TRBD1. This CDR3 is built from 16 residues. The V and J ends lost 5 bases and 0 bases, in that order; junction bases with no gene match: 6. Germline V gene lookup returns CDR1 SSHAT and CDR2 FNYEAQ (reference sequence). CDR3 DNA sequence: TGTGCCAGCAGCACTGCCGGGACAGCGAACACCGGGGAGCTGTTTTTT. It codes for CASSTAGTANTGELFF.

The rearrangement joins TRBV2 to TRBJ2-2; D could derive from TRBD1 or TRBD2 (5 bases each). The CDR3 contains 14 residues. Trimming removed 7 bases from V and 2 bases from J, with 11 bases in between. Germline CDR1 reads SNHLY; CDR2 reads FYNNEI. CDR3 in amino acids: CASNQGPNTGELFF. In DNA form, the CDR3 reads TGTGCCAGCAATCAGGGACCCAACACCGGGGAGCTGTTTTTT.